These 8 T cell receptor beta chains share one sample of origin, sequenced in a study of blood T cells in healthy people across ages. A sample-barcoded 5' primer and a J-beta primer mix were used in a second PCR of about 7 to 11 cycles. One entry per CDR3 protein, called by TCRdb with MiXCR from the 5' RACE reads. The sample gives hundreds of thousands of distinct CDR3 sequences, under 30% of which show up once; approximately 15% is in the top ten. Material: blood. Receptors were obtained from a woman of 80 years or more in good health.

This clonotype was recorded many times. V gene TRBV5-1 combines with J gene TRBJ1-2; weak D call: TRBD1 (6 bases). Trimming left V 3 bases short and J 0 bases short, with 9 bases between. CDR1 SGHRS and CDR2 YFSETQ come from the germline V gene. CDR3 length: 14 amino acids. The CDR3 is CASSSDSANYGYTF. In DNA, the CDR3 is TGCGCCAGCAGCTCGGACAGCGCTAACTATGGCTACACCTTC.

The table lists this clonotype with many counts. V is TRBV7-2 and J is TRBJ2-3; 10 bases fit TRBD2. Germline CDR1 SGHTA, CDR2 FQGNSA. V lost 1 base to trimming and J lost 2 bases; unmatched junction nucleotides: 3. The CDR3 runs to 16 residues. For the CDR3, the DNA is TGTGCCAGCAGCTTAGTACTAGCGGGGTCCACAGATACGCAGTATTTT. It encodes CASSLVLAGSTDTQYF.

This clonotype has a count of ten or more. The V gene is TRBV6-2 or TRBV6-3, the J gene TRBJ1-1; D is undetermined. CDR1 and CDR2 (germline): MNHEY, SVGEGT. V gave up 8 bases and J gave up 0 bases, with 7 bases separating them. This CDR3 comprises 12 residues. Written as DNA, the CDR3 is TGTGCCAGCTCGGGATTGAACACTGAAGCTTTCTTT. It translates to CASSGLNTEAFF.

A remark on this clonotype: Since a much larger clone is just one base distant, this may be a read error. The chain carries TRBV27 and TRBJ2-1; D uncertain. Looked up from germline, CDR1 is MNHEY and CDR2 is SMNVEV (reference sequence). Trimming pared 0 bases from V and 13 bases from J, leaving 13 bases between. The length of the CDR3 is 13 residues. CDR3 DNA: TGTGCCAGCAGTTTATCCCCCCGGCAGACCCAGTTCTTC. Translation gives CASSLSPRQTQFF.

This sequence joins TRBV6-1 and TRBJ2-1; 14 bases are a match to TRBD2. The V and J ends lost 7 bases and 5 bases, in that order; junction bases with no gene match: 13. The CDR3 runs 18 residues. CDR1 and CDR2 (germline): MNHNS, SASEGT. The CDR3 sequence is CASTRSLGLAGVDNEQFF. The CDR3 nucleotides are TGTGCCAGCACCAGGTCCCTGGGACTAGCGGGGGTGGACAATGAGCAGTTCTTC.

This clonotype was seen at least ten times. The gene calls are TRBV5-1 and TRBJ2-5, with a possible D match to TRBD2 (5 bases). Trimming removed 0 bases at V and 5 bases at J, with 23 bases between. The CDR3 spans 18 residues. CDR1 is SGHRS and CDR2 is YFSETQ in the germline V gene. The CDR3 region is CASSLGAGSAAFVETQYF. CDR3 coding DNA: TGCGCCAGCAGCTTGGGGGCGGGTAGTGCCGCTTTCGTTGAGACCCAGTACTTC. Complete variable domain (other parts from reference TRBV5-1 and TRBJ2-5): KAGVTQTPRYLIKTRGQQVTLSCSPISGHRSVSWYQQTPGQGLQFLFEYFSETQRNKGNFPGRFSGRQFSNSRSEMNVSTLELGDSALYLCASSLGAGSAAFVETQYFGPGTRLLVL.

The table lists this clonotype with many counts. The V and J genes are TRBV6-5 and TRBJ1-6; unclear D gene. This CDR3 region has 18 residues. V lost 0 bases, J lost 8 bases, and 20 bases lay in between. CDR1 and CDR2 (germline): MNHEY, SVGAGI. The CDR3 spells CASSYSRRPPMLDSPLHF. CDR3 in DNA: TGTGCCAGCAGTTACTCTCGGCGGCCCCCCATGTTGGATTCACCCCTCCACTTT.

This clonotype was observed once. The gene calls are TRBV7-2 and TRBJ2-1; the match to TRBD2 covers 8 bases. This CDR3 is built from 15 residues. V shed 6 bases and J 6 bases; nucleotides not matched to a gene: 10. Germline V gene data show CDR1 as SGHTA and CDR2 as FQGNSA. The CDR3 nucleotides read TGTGCCAGCAGAAGGGGACTAGTTTCTTTCAATGAGCAGTTCTTC. It is translated as CASRRGLVSFNEQFF.